This note documents a single T cell receptor (beta chain) sequence. Using immunoSEQ multiplex PCR, the repertoire was profiled, and TCRdb retains in-frame clones only, with some absent. Of just under 550,000 clones detected, 70% to 80% appear once; the ten largest clones hold more than 0.01%. There are 15 residues in the CDR3. V lost 0 bases and J 3 bases, leaving 13 bases between the germline ends. Germline V gene sequence: CDR1 SGHRS, CDR2 YFSETQ. This entry belongs to a study of shared T cell receptors in the human thymus. The sample was also linked to a second study, of human thymus T cells. That report adds: Thymic resections from corrective heart surgery supplied the tissue.

Sequenced input: thymocytes. The sequence came from a boy less than two years old with a congenital heart defect. The chain employs TRBV5-1 and TRBJ2-7; D possibly corresponds to TRBD2 (5 bases). The CDR3 nucleotides read TGCGCCAGCAGCTTGGGGGTAGCGCAATACTACGAGCAGTACTTC. Translating it yields CASSLGVAQYYEQYF.